This is a list of T cell receptor beta chains from one sample in a study of blood T cell repertoires in COVID-19. Some clones are missing from TCRdb's copy, which holds only in-frame ones; the method was immunoSEQ multiplex PCR. The sample records under 100,000 clones, 85% being singletons. The material sequenced was peripheral blood. These receptors were collected from a woman aged 70-85 years with active or convalescent COVID-19. The CDR3 runs from the conserved cysteine through the conserved F or W. The D gene is left open where the match is weak. The size entry is marked missing in some rows and otherwise reads once, few, many or a size class.

>TRBJ2-5|NA|NA|TRBV6-2/TRBV6-3
TGTGCCAGCACCCCACCGTTTTTGGGGACAAGACAAGAGACCCAGTACTTC
CASTPPFLGTRQETQYF
>TRBJ2-5|NA|TRBD1|TRBV5-1
TGCGCCAGCAGCTTAGACCAGGGGGCCTGGAGAGAGACCCAGTACTTC
CASSLDQGAWRETQYF
>TRBJ2-2|NA|TRBD2|TRBV5-1
TGCGCCAGCAGCTTGGGAGCGGGGCCGAACACCGGGGAGCTGTTTTTT
CASSLGAGPNTGELFF
>TRBJ2-3|few|NA|TRBV18
TGTGCCAGCTCACCACGGGTACAGGGTTGGGCAGATACGCAGTATTTT
CASSPRVQGWADTQYF
>TRBJ2-7|NA|TRBD1|TRBV5-1
TGCGCCAGCAGCCGGGACAGGACCTACGAGCAGTACTTC
CASSRDRTYEQYF
>TRBJ2-7|NA|TRBD1|TRBV28
TGTGCCAGCAGACAAGGGACAGTTCAAACCGGGCAGTACTTC
CASRQGTVQTGQYF
>TRBJ1-1|NA|NA|TRBV19
TGTGCCAGTAGTGTTGGACAGAGGAACACTGAAGCTTTCTTT
CASSVGQRNTEAFF
>TRBJ2-3|once|TRBD1|TRBV19
TGTGCCAGTCTTAGGACAGGAGTGAGTGATACGCAGTATTTT
CASLRTGVSDTQYF
>TRBJ2-1|NA|TRBD1|TRBV2
TGTGCCAGCAGTCTCCGGGACAGGGGGACAAATGAGCAGTTCTTC
CASSLRDRGTNEQFF
>TRBJ1-5|NA|NA|TRBV10-3
TGTGCCACGCGAGGAGGGGACCAGCCCCAGCATTTT
CATRGGDQPQHF
>TRBJ2-7|NA|TRBD1|TRBV6-5
TGTGCCAGCAGTCGGGACAGGGCGGACTACGAGCAGTACTTC
CASSRDRADYEQYF
>TRBJ2-3|NA|TRBD2|TRBV6-2/TRBV6-3
TGTGCCAGCAGTCTACTAGCGGGCACAGATACGCAGTATTTT
CASSLLAGTDTQYF
>TRBJ1-1|NA|TRBD1|TRBV18
TGTGCCAGCTCACCACTCGGACAGGGTAGGACTGAAGCTTTCTTT
CASSPLGQGRTEAFF
>TRBJ2-3|NA|TRBD2|TRBV6-5
TGTGCCAGCAGGGGAGCGGGGGTAGATACGCAGTATTTT
CASRGAGVDTQYF
>TRBJ2-2|NA|TRBD2|TRBV7-2
TGTGCCAGCAGCTTCCGGGAGGCCGGGGAGCTGTTTTTT
CASSFREAGELFF
>TRBJ1-1|NA|NA|TRBV6-2/TRBV6-3
TGTGCCAGCAGTTACTCGACGGCCAGCGGAATGAGGGCTTTCTTT
CASSYSTASGMRAFF
>TRBJ2-3|NA|NA|TRBV4-3
TGCGCCAGCAGCCAGAACTTCCTAGATACGCAGTATTTT
CASSQNFLDTQYF
>TRBJ1-3|few|NA|TRBV7-9
TGTGCCAGCAGGGTCGGGGGGACTGATCCTGGAAACACCATATATTTT
CASRVGGTDPGNTIYF
>TRBJ1-1|NA|NA|TRBV6-2/TRBV6-3
TGTGCCAGCAGTTACGGTGGCTCCGGTACGGGGAACACTGAAGCTTTCTTT
CASSYGGSGTGNTEAFF
>TRBJ2-1|NA|TRBD1|TRBV7-8
TGTGCCAGCAGCTTAGTGGGACAGGGGGAAACTGAGCAGTTCTTC
CASSLVGQGETEQFF
>TRBJ1-1|NA|NA|TRBV7-2
TGTGCCAGCAGCCTTTGGGGGGACACTGAAGCTTTCTTT
CASSLWGDTEAFF
>TRBJ1-1|NA|TRBD1|TRBV18
TGTGCCAGCTCGGTCGGGACAGGGGGGATTGAAGCTTTCTTT
CASSVGTGGIEAFF
>TRBJ1-1|few|TRBD1|TRBV7-9
TGTGCCAGCAGCTTTAGAACAGGGGGCGGAGAAGCTTTCTTT
CASSFRTGGGEAFF
>TRBJ1-2|NA|TRBD1|TRBV6-6
TGTGCCAGCAGGCGAGGACAGGGGGGTAAGGACTATGGCTACACCTTC
CASRRGQGGKDYGYTF
>TRBJ2-7|few|NA|TRBV28
TGTGCCAGCAGTCCCGGGGGGCCACTCTCCTACGAGCAGTACTTC
CASSPGGPLSYEQYF
>TRBJ2-7|NA|NA|TRBV5-4
TGTGCCAGCAGCTTCGACAGGTTTGAGCAGTACTTC
CASSFDRFEQYF
>TRBJ2-7|NA|NA|TRBV10-3
TGTGCCATCAGGACCGGGGGAGAGCAGTACTTC
CAIRTGGEQYF
>TRBJ2-1|NA|TRBD1|TRBV7-9
TGTGCCAGCAGCACCTGGACAGGGGGCTCATACAATGAGCAGTTCTTC
CASSTWTGGSYNEQFF
>TRBJ2-2|NA|NA|TRBV12-3/TRBV12-4
TGTGCCAGCAGTTTACTAGGATCCGGGGAGCTGTTTTTT
CASSLLGSGELFF
>TRBJ2-7|once|TRBD1|TRBV6-1
TGTGCCAGCAGTGAAGGCCCAGGGGGCAGGAGCGAGCAGTACTTC
CASSEGPGGRSEQYF
>TRBJ1-2|NA|NA|TRBV9
TGTGCCAGCAGCGTAGGTAGGGGCGAAGGTGGCTACACCTTC
CASSVGRGEGGYTF
>TRBJ2-2|NA|NA|TRBV5-1
TGCGCCAGCAGCTTGGTTCCCGGACTGAACACCGGGGAGCTGTTTTTT
CASSLVPGLNTGELFF
>TRBJ2-6|NA|TRBD1|TRBV27
TGTGCCAGCAGTCCCTACAGGGGCGGTAGCTCTGGGGCCAACGTCCTGACTTTC
CASSPYRGGSSGANVLTF
>TRBJ2-7|few|TRBD1|TRBV29-1
TGCAGCGCAAAGGGACAGACCTACGAGCAGTACTTC
CSAKGQTYEQYF
>TRBJ1-2|NA|NA|TRBV20-1
TGCAGTGCTAGAGCTGTAGGCTACACCTTC
CSARAVGYTF
>TRBJ1-2|NA|NA|TRBV3-1/TRBV3-2
TGTGCCAGCAGCCAAGTAAGAGGGTACTACACCTTC
CASSQVRGYYTF
>TRBJ2-1|NA|NA|TRBV7-2
TGTGCCAGCAGCTTAGTAGTACTGAGGGATGAGCAGTTCTTC
CASSLVVLRDEQFF
>TRBJ2-2|NA|TRBD1|TRBV2
TGTGCCAGCAGTGAAACGACAGGGTGGAGCGATGACACCGGGGAGCTGTTTTTT
CASSETTGWSDDTGELFF